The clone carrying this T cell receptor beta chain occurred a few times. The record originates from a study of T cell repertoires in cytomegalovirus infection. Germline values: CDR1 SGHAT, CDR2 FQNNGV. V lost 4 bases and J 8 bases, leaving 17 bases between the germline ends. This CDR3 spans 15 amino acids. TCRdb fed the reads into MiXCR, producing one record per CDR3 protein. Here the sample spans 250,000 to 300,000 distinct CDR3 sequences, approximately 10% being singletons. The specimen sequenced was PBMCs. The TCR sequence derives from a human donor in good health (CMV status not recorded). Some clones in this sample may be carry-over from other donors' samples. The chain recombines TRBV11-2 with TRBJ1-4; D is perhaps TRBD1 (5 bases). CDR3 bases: TGTGCCAGCAGCTCCAGGGACCTGGCCCGCGAAAAACTGTTTTTT. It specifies CASSSRDLAREKLFF.